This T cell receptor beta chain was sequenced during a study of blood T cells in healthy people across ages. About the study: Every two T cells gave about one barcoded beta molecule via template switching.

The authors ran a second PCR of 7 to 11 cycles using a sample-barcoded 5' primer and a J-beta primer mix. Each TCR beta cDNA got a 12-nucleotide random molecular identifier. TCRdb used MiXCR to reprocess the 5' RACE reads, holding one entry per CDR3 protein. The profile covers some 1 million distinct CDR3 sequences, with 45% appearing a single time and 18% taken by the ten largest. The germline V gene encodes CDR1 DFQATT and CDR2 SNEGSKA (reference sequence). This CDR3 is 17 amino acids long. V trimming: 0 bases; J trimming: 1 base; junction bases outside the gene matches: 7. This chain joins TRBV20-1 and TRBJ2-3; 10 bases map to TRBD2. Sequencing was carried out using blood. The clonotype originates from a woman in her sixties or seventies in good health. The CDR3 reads CSARDAPGTSGTDTQYF. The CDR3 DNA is TGCAGTGCTAGAGATGCTCCCGGGACTAGCGGCACAGATACGCAGTATTTT.